Listed below are T cell receptor beta chains from one sample, sequenced in a study of blood T cell repertoires in COVID-19. Assay used: immunoSEQ multiplex PCR; TCRdb lists only in-frame clones, some missing. The repertoire holds about 140,000 clones, with about four fifths as singletons. What was sequenced was peripheral blood. The receptors originated from an elderly man with acute or convalescent COVID-19. Both conserved end residues are part of each CDR3. D genes are given only for firm matches. Clone size is stated in some rows and not others, as once, few, many or a class when expanded.

d_call,v_call,clone_size,j_call,cdr3_aa,cdr3_nt
TRBD2,TRBV19,.,TRBJ2-1,CASKRGSGGISSYNEQFF,TGTGCCAGTAAGAGAGGGAGCGGGGGGATCAGCTCCTACAATGAGCAGTTCTTC
.,TRBV7-2,.,TRBJ1-1,CASSLSSYTEAFF,TGTGCCAGCAGCTTATCGTCGTACACTGAAGCTTTCTTT
TRBD1,TRBV5-1,.,TRBJ1-1,CASSLQQGRYTEAFF,TGCGCCAGCAGCTTACAACAGGGGCGGTACACTGAAGCTTTCTTT
.,TRBV29-1,.,TRBJ1-2,CSVDGQGNGGYTF,TGCAGCGTTGACGGTCAGGGGAACGGTGGCTACACCTTC
.,TRBV4-2,.,TRBJ2-7,CASSQVLQGSSYEQYF,TGTGCCAGCAGCCAGGTGCTTCAGGGGAGCTCCTACGAGCAGTACTTC
.,TRBV11-3,.,TRBJ2-1,CASGHRGNEQFF,TGTGCCAGCGGCCACCGGGGAAATGAGCAGTTCTTC
.,TRBV7-2,.,TRBJ1-3,CASSSRAYSGNTIYF,TGTGCCAGCAGCTCCAGGGCCTACTCTGGAAACACCATATATTTT
.,TRBV24-1,.,TRBJ2-2,CATKQGRDTGELFF,TGTGCCACCAAACAGGGTCGGGACACCGGGGAGCTGTTTTTT
TRBD1,TRBV28,once,TRBJ1-2,CASGGGDYGYTF,TGTGCCAGCGGAGGGGGCGACTATGGCTACACCTTC
TRBD1,TRBV5-1,.,TRBJ2-7,CASSPTGDWQYF,TGCGCCAGCAGCCCGACAGGGGACTGGCAGTACTTC
.,TRBV29-1,many,TRBJ2-3,CSVLSTISDTQYF,TGCAGCGTTCTTAGCACCATCTCAGATACGCAGTATTTT
TRBD1,TRBV28,.,TRBJ2-1,CASSFPTGGEFEQFF,TGTGCCAGCAGTTTCCCGACAGGGGGCGAATTTGAGCAGTTCTTC
TRBD1,TRBV19,.,TRBJ1-5,CASIGTGSSNQPQHF,TGTGCCAGTATCGGGACAGGGAGTAGCAATCAGCCCCAGCATTTT
TRBD2,TRBV10-1,.,TRBJ2-7,CASSEGLAASYEQYF,TGCGCCAGCAGTGAGGGGCTAGCGGCCTCCTACGAGCAGTACTTC
TRBD1,TRBV18,.,TRBJ2-4,CASSATGVAKNIQYF,TGTGCCAGTTCCGCGACAGGGGTGGCCAAAAACATTCAGTACTTC
.,TRBV6-6,.,TRBJ1-5,CAAQQGNSNQPQHF,TGTGCCGCCCAACAGGGTAATAGCAATCAGCCCCAGCATTTT
.,TRBV3-1/TRBV3-2,few,TRBJ1-1,CASSQFPWTLNTEAFF,TGTGCCAGCAGCCAATTTCCCTGGACTCTGAACACTGAAGCTTTCTTT
TRBD2,TRBV5-1,.,TRBJ2-6,CASSPRGTSGAGANVLTF,TGCGCCAGCAGCCCGCGAGGGACTAGCGGGGCTGGGGCCAACGTCCTGACTTTC
.,TRBV3-1/TRBV3-2,.,TRBJ1-1,CASSQSDSNTEAFF,TGTGCCAGCAGCCAATCGGACTCGAACACTGAAGCTTTCTTT
.,TRBV7-9,few,TRBJ1-5,CASSSPGPGGPQHF,TGTGCCAGCAGCTCCCCGGGACCCGGGGGGCCCCAGCATTTT